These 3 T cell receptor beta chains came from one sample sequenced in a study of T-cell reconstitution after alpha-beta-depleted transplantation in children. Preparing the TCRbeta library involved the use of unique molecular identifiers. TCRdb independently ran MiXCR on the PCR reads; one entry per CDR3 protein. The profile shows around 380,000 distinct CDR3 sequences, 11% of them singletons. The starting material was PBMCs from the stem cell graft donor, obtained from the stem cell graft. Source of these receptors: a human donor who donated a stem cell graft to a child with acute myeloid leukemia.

Written as DNA, the CDR3 is TGCGCCAGCAGCTGGGAAGGGAGCACCGGGGAGCTGTTTTTT. Translating gives CASSWEGSTGELFF. This rearrangement joins TRBV5-1 to TRBJ2-2, with a weak D call TRBD2 (5 bases). V shed 3 bases and J shed 4 bases, with 10 bases lying between them. Germline lookup yields CDR1 SGHRS and CDR2 YFSETQ. The CDR3 totals 14 residues. Using reference TRBV5-1 and TRBJ2-2 for the parts outside the CDR3, the full variable domain is KAGVTQTPRYLIKTRGQQVTLSCSPISGHRSVSWYQQTPGQGLQFLFEYFSETQRNKGNFPGRFSGRQFSNSRSEMNVSTLELGDSALYLCASSWEGSTGELFFGEGSRLTVL.

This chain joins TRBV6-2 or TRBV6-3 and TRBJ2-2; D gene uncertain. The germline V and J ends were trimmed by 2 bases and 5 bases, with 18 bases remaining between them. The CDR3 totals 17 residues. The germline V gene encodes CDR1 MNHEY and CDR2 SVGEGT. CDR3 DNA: TGTGCCAGCAGTTACCGTCGAAACAGTTTGGGAACCGGGGAGCTGTTTTTT. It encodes CASSYRRNSLGTGELFF.

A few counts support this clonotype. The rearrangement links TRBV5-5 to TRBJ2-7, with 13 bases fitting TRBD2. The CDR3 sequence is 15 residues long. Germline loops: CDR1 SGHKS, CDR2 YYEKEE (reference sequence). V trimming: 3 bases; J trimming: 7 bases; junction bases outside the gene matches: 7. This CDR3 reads CASSYGLAGAGEQYF. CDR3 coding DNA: TGTGCCAGCAGCTACGGACTAGCGGGAGCTGGGGAGCAGTACTTC.